Detailed here is one TCR beta chain. This clonotype was found many times. The target of this receptor is not known. No much larger clone exists at a distance of one base, and base qualities are not known. The record originates from a study of T-cell reconstitution after alpha-beta-depleted transplantation in children (dated by TCRdb to about 2016). As for the study more broadly: Using TCR repertoire profiling, the study quantitatively followed how T-cell immune reconstitution unfolded in children after TCRalphabeta/CD19-depleted allogeneic hematopoietic cell transplantation.

Counted from cysteine to phenylalanine, this CDR3 has 20 amino acids. This entry keeps only the CDR3 DNA: 60 bases, framed from base 1. Taken from the germline V gene, the CDR1 and CDR2 loops are MNHEY and SVGEGT. V is clipped by 2 bases and J by 6 bases, and the sequence between their germline boundaries is 29 bases long. The treatment or condition label of this sample denotes: allogeneic hematopoietic cell transplantation with graft depleted of TCRalphabeta T cells and CD19 B cells. The transplant recipients were children given TCRalphabeta/CD19-depleted allogeneic hematopoietic cell grafts. What the work shows at the level of the full study, not this receptor alone: The frequencies of hyperexpanded clones fell over the following months, and after one year, T-cell counts and TCRbeta diversity were mostly attributed to newly produced T cells. In some patients, high TCRbeta diversity at day 60 was attributed to recipient T cells and intrathymic progenitors that had survived conditioning. The apparently early alphabetaT-cell count recovery about two months after transplant was reportedly dependent on only several hundred rapidly expanded clones derived from non-depleted graft cells.

Libraries were constructed by PCR. The listed sequencing device is Illumina HiSeq 2500. Molecular barcoding was employed in the preparation of TCR libraries, with unique molecular identifiers being used to normalize TCRbeta repertoire quantification. TCRdb reworked the public reads: Q25 trimming with fastp, MiXCR clone assembly, productive beta chains retained. Rows are unified per CDR3 protein, each entry keeping the most common DNA and genes. This sample comprises about 590,000 distinct CDR3 sequences, roughly 13% of them detected only once. Together, the top ten hold approximately 2% of the sample.

The sample in question was PBMCs, mostly from graft donor cells, obtained 360 days after TCRalphabeta/CD19-depleted stem cell transplant. The chain was built from TRBV6-2 or TRBV6-3 and TRBJ2-1, with the D gene tentatively TRBD1 or TRBD2, based on 5 matching bases in each. This receptor was identified in a male patient aged 10-17 years who had a stem cell transplant for acute myeloid leukemia, so the T cells may come from the graft donor. The sequenced DNA: TGTGCCAGCAGTTACAGGTCCTCGGCAGGGACGGTCAAGGGGCTCAATGAGCAGTTCTTC. Translated, this is CASSYRSSAGTVKGLNEQFF.